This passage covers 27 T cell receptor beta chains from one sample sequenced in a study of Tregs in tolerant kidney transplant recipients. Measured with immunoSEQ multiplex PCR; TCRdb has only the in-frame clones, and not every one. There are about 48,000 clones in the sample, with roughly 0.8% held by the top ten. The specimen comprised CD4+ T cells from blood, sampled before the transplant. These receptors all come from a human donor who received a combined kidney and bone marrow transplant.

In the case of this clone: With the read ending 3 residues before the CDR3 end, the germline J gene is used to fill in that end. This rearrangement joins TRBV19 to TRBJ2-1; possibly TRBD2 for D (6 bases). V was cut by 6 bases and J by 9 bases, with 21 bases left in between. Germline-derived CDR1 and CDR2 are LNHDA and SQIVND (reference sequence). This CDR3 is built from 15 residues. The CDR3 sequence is CASSPLGTRPGEQFF. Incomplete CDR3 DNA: TGTGCCAGTAGCCCCCTCGGGACTCGGCCGGGTGAG.

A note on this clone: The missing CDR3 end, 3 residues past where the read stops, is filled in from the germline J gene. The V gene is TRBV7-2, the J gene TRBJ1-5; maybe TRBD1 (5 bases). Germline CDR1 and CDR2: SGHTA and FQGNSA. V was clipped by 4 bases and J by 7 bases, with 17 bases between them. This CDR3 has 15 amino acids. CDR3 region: CASSSPRGMGQPQHF. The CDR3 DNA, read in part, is TGTGCCAGCAGCTCCCCCCGGGGGATGGGGCAGCCC.

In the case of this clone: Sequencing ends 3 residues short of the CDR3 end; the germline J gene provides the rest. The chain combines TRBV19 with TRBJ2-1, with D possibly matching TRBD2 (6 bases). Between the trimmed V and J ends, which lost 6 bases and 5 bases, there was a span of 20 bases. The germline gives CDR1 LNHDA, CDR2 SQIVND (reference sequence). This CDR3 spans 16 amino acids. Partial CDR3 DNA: TGTGCCAGTAGCCGGACGGGGACTCGCTTAAACAATGAG. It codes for CASSRTGTRLNNE. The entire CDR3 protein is CASSRTGTRLNNEQFF.

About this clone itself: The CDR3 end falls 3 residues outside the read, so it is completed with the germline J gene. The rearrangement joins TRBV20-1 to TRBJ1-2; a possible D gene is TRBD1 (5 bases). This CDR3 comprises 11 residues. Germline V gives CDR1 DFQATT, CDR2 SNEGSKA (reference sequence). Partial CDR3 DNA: TGCAGTGCAAGGGGTCTCTCCGGC. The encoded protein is CSARGLSG. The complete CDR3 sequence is CSARGLSGYTF.

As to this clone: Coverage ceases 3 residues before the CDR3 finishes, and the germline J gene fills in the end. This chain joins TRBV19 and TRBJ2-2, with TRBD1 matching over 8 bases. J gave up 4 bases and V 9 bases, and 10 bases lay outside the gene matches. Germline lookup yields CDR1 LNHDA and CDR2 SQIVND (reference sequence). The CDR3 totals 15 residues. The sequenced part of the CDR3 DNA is TGTGCCAGCCAGAGAGACAGGGGTGGCACCGGGGAG. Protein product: CASQRDRGGTGE. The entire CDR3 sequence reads CASQRDRGGTGELFF.

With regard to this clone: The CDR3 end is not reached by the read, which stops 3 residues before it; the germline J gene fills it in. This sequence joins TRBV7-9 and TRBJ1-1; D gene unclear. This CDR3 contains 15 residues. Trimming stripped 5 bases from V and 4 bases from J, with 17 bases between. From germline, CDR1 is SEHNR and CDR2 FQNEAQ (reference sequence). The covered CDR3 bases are TGTGCCAGCAGCCCCACGGGTCCCGCGATCACTGAA. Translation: CASSPTGPAITE. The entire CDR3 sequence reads CASSPTGPAITEAFF.

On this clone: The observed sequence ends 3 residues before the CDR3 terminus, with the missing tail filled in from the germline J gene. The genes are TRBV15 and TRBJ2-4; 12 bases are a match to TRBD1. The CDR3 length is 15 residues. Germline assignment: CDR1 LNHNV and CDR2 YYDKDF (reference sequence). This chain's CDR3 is CATSRGAGQGAFQYF. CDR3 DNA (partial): TGTGCCACCAGCAGGGGGGCGGGACAGGGGGCATTT.

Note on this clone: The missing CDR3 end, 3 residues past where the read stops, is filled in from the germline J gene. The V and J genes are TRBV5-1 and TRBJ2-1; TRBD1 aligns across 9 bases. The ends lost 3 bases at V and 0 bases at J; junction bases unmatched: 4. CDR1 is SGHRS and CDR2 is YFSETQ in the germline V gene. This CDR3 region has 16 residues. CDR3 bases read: TGCGCCAGCAGCTCGAAGGGACAGGGCTCCTACAATGAG. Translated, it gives CASSSKGQGSYNE. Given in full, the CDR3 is CASSSKGQGSYNEQFF.

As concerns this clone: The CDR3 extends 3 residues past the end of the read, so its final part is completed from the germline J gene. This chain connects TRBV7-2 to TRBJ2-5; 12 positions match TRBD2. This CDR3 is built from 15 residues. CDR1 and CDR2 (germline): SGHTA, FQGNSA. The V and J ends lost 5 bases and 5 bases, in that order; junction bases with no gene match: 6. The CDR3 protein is CASSLPTSGGETQYF. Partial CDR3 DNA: TGTGCCAGCAGCCTCCCGACTAGCGGGGGCGAGACC.

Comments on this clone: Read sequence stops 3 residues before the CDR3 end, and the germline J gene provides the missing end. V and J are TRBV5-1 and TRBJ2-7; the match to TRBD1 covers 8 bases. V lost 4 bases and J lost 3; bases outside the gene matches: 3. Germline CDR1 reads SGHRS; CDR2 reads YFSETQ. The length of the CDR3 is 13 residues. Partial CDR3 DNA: TGCGCCAGCAGCGCCGGACAGGGCTACGAG. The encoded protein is CASSAGQGYE. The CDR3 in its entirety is CASSAGQGYEQYF. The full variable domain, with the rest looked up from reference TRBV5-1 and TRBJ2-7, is KAGVTQTPRYLIKTRGQQVTLSCSPISGHRSVSWYQQTPGQGLQFLFEYFSETQRNKGNFPGRFSGRQFSNSRSEMNVSTLELGDSALYLCASSAGQGYEQYFGPGTRLTVT.

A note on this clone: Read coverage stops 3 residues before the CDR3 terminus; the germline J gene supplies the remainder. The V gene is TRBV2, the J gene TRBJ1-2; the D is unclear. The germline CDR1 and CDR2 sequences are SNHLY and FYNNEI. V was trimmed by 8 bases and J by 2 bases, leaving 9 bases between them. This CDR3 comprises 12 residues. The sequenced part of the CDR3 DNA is TGTGCCAGCGGTAAGGGCAACTATGGC. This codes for CASGKGNYG. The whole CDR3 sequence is CASGKGNYGYTF.

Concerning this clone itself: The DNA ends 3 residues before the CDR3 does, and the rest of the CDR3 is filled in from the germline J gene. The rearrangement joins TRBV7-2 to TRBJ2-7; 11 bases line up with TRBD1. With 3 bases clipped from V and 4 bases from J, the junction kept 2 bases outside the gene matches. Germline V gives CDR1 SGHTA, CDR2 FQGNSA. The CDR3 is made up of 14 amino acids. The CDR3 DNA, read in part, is TGTGCCAGCAGCTTGGACAGGGGGCCTTACGAG. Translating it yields CASSLDRGPYE. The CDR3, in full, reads CASSLDRGPYEQYF.

Here the CDR3 reads CAWSVQDRWSYEQYF. The DNA read from the CDR3 is TGTGCCTGGAGTGTACAGGACAGGTGGTCCTACGAG. J is TRBJ2-7 and V is TRBV30; TRBD1 matches 7 bases. The read ends 3 residues early relative to the CDR3; the germline J gene fills the gap. With 0 bases clipped from V and 1 base from J, the junction kept 6 bases outside the gene matches. Germline V gives CDR1 GTSNPN, CDR2 SVGIG (reference sequence). This CDR3 spans 15 amino acids.

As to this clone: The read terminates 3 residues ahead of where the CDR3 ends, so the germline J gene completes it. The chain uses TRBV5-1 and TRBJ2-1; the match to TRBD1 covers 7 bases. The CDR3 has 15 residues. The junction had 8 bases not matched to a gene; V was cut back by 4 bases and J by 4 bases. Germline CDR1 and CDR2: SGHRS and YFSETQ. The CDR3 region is CASSPRQQGYNEQFF. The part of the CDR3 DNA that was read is TGCGCCAGCAGCCCCCGACAACAGGGGTACAATGAG. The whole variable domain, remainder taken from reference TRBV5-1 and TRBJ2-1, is KAGVTQTPRYLIKTRGQQVTLSCSPISGHRSVSWYQQTPGQGLQFLFEYFSETQRNKGNFPGRFSGRQFSNSRSEMNVSTLELGDSALYLCASSPRQQGYNEQFFGPGTRLTVL.

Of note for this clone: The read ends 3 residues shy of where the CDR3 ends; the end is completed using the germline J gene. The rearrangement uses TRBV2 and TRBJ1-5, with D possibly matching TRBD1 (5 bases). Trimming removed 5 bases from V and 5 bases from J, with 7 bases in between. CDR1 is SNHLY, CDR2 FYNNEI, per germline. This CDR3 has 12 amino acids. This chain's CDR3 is CASSQGDQPQHF. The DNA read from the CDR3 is TGTGCCAGCAGTCAGGGAGATCAGCCC.

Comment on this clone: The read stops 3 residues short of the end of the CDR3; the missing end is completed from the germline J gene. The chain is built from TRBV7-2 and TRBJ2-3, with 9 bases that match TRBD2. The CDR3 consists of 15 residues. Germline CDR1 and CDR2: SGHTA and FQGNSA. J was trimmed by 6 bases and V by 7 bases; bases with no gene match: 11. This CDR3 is CASTPRSSGVDTQYF. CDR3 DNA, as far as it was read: TGTGCCAGCACTCCCAGGTCTAGCGGGGTGGATACG.

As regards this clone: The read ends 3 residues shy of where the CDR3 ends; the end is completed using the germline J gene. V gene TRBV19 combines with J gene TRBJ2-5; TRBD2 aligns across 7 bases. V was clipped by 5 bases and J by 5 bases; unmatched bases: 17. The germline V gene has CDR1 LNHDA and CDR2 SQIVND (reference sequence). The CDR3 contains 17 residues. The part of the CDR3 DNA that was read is TGTGCCAGTAGTCCCCTGGGGGTTCGCGGGGGTGGGGAGACC. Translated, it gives CASSPLGVRGGGET. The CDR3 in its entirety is CASSPLGVRGGGETQYF.

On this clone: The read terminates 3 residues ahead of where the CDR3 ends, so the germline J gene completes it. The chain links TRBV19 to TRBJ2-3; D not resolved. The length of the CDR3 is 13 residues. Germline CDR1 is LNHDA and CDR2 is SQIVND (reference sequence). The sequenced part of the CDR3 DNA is TGTGCCAGTAGTATACGGTCACAGATTGCG. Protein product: CASSIRSQIA. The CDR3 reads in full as CASSIRSQIAQYF.

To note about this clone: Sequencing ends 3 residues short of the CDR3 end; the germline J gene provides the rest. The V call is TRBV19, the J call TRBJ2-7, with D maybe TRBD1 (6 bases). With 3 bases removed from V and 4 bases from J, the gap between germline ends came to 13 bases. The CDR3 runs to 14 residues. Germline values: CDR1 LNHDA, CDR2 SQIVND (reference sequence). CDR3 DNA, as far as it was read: TGTGCCAGTAGTATTGACGGGACAACGTACGAG. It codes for CASSIDGTTYE. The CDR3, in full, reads CASSIDGTTYEQYF.

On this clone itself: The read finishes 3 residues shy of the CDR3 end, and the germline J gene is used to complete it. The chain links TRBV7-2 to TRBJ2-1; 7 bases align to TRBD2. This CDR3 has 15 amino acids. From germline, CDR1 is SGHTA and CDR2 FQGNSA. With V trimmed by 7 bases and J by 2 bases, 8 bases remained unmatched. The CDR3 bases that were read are TGTGCCAGCACCCTGGCGGGAGTAGCCTACAATGAG. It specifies CASTLAGVAYNE. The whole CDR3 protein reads CASTLAGVAYNEQFF.

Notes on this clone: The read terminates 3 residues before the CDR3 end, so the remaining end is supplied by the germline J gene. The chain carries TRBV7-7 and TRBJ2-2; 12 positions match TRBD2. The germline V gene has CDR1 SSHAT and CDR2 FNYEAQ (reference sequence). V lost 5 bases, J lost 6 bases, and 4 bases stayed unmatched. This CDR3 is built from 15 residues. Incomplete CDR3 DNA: TGTGCCAGCAGCCGGACTAGCGGGGCCCCCGGGGAG. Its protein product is CASSRTSGAPGE. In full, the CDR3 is CASSRTSGAPGELFF.

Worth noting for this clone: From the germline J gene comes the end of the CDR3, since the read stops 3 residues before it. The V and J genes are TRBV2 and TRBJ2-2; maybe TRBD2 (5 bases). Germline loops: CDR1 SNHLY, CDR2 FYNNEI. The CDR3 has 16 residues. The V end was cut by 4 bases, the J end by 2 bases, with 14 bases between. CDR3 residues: CASSGSASRNTGELFF. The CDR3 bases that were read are TGTGCCAGCAGTGGTTCGGCTAGCAGAAACACCGGGGAG.

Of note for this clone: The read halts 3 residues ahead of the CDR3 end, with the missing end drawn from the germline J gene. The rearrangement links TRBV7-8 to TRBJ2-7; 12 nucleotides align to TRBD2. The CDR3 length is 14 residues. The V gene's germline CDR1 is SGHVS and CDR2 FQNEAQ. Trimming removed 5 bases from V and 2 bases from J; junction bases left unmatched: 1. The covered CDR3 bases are TGTGCCAGCAGCCGGACTAGCGGGACCTACGAG. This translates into CASSRTSGTYE. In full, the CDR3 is CASSRTSGTYEQYF.

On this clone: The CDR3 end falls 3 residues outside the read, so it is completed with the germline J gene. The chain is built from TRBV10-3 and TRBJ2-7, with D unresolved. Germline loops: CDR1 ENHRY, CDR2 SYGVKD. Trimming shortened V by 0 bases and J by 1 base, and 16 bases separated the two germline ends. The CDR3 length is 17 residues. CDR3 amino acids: CAISESLVGPLSYEQYF. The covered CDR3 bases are TGTGCCATCAGTGAGTCATTGGTAGGGCCCTTATCCTACGAG.

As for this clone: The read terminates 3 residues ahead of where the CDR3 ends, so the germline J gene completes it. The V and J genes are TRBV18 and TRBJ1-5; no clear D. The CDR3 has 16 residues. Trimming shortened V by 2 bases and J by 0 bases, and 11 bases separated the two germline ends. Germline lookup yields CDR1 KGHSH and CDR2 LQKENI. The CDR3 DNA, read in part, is TGTGCCAGCTCACCAACAATCCCCGCTAGCAATCAGCCC. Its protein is CASSPTIPASNQP. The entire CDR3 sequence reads CASSPTIPASNQPQHF.

The sequenced CDR3 bases are TGTGCCAGCAGCCCCCCCGGACAGGGTGATGGC. Amino acid sequence: CASSPPGQGDG. The full CDR3 is CASSPPGQGDGYTF. The V gene is TRBV7-9, the J gene TRBJ1-2; 8 bases are shared with TRBD1. The CDR3 is cut off 3 residues early in the read; its end comes from the germline J gene. With 5 bases clipped from V and 6 bases from J, the junction kept 8 bases outside the gene matches. Per the germline V gene, CDR1 is SEHNR and CDR2 is FQNEAQ (reference sequence). This CDR3 has 14 residues.

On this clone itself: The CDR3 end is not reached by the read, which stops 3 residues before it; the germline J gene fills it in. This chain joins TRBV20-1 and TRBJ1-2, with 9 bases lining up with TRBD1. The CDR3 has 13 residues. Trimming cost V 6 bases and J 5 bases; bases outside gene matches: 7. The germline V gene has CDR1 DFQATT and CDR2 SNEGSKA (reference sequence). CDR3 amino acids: CSADRGIDYGYTF. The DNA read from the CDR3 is TGCAGTGCCGACAGGGGGATAGATTATGGC.